The present TCR beta chain was sequenced within a study of blood T cell repertoires in COVID-19. The wider study: From the United States, Italy and Spain came samples of acute and convalescent COVID-19. From T cells, B-cell-depleted T cells, or PBMCs came the material, which was cDNA or gDNA.

The CDR3 totals 15 residues. V was cut by 2 bases and J by 4 bases, with 13 bases left in between. CDR1 and CDR2 (germline): WNHNN, SYGVQD (reference sequence). Per the authors' pipeline: Amplification of reference gene primers was used by the study to estimate nucleated cell counts. Clones were read by immunoSEQ multiplex PCR, and TCRdb kept only the in-frame ones, dropping some. Clone size and V and J calls were adopted from that table, with D and trimming inferred from the DNA. The sample lists about 100,000 clones; 75% to 95% were seen once. In this sample, this clone turned up a few times. The origin of this receptor is a man aged 45-65 years with acute or convalescent COVID-19. The chain combines TRBV10-1 with TRBJ2-3, with TRBD2 as a possible D gene (6 bases). Sequencing used peripheral blood. The CDR3 protein is CASSEIIGGSDTQYF. CDR3 in DNA: TGCGCCAGCAGTGAGATTATTGGGGGGTCAGATACGCAGTATTTT.